A single sample gave rise to the 16 T cell receptor beta chains below, sequenced in a study of blood T cell repertoires in COVID-19. The assay was immunoSEQ multiplex PCR, and TCRdb's table has in-frame clones only and misses some. The sample shows about 52,000 clones, about 83% of them seen only once. What was sequenced was peripheral blood. These receptor sequences come from an elderly woman with acute or convalescent COVID-19.

The CDR3 bases are TGCGCCAGCAGTGTACTAGCCCACAATGAGCAGTTCTTC. This gives the protein CASSVLAHNEQFF. This chain links TRBV10-2 with TRBJ2-1; TRBD2 might be the D (6 bases). CDR1 and CDR2 (germline): WSHSY, SAAADI. The CDR3 is 13 amino acids. With 4 bases removed from V and 5 bases from J, the gap between germline ends came to 9 bases.

The CDR3 nucleotides read TGTGCCAGTAGTTTAAGGGGGGGGAACACTGAAGCTTTCTTT. Residues: CASSLRGGNTEAFF. The chain is built from TRBV19 and TRBJ1-1, with a possible D match to TRBD1 (6 bases). CDR1 is LNHDA, CDR2 SQIVND, per germline (reference sequence). Trimming stripped 5 bases from V and 1 base from J, with 11 bases between. The CDR3 sequence is 14 residues long. The full variable domain, in which reference TRBV19 and TRBJ1-1 provide the parts outside the CDR3, is DGGITQSPKYLFRKEGQNVTLSCEQNLNHDAMYWYRQDPGQGLRLIYYSQIVNDFQKGDIAEGYSVSREKKESFPLTVTSAQKNPTAFYLCASSLRGGNTEAFFGQGTRLTVV.

The V and J genes are TRBV2 and TRBJ1-4, with 8 bases that match TRBD1. This CDR3 is 15 amino acids long. V shed 8 bases, J shed 7 bases, and the junction held 12 bases outside the gene matches. Per the germline V gene, CDR1 is SNHLY and CDR2 is FYNNEI. The CDR3: CASSGQGLGGEKLFF. For the CDR3, the DNA is TGTGCCAGCTCAGGACAGGGATTGGGGGGTGAAAAACTGTTTTTT.

This clone was picked up a small number of times. The chain links TRBV10-3 to TRBJ2-7; D perhaps matches TRBD1 (6 bases). The V end lost 10 bases, the J end lost 1 base, and 11 bases lay between the germline ends. The CDR3 spans 12 residues. Germline V gene lookup returns CDR1 ENHRY and CDR2 SYGVKD. The CDR3 region has the DNA TGTGCCACACAGGGAGATTCCTACGAGCAGTACGTC. It translates to CATQGDSYEQYV.

The V call is TRBV2, the J call TRBJ1-4; D is perhaps TRBD1 (6 bases). This CDR3 has 15 residues. V lost 4 bases, J lost 8 bases, and 17 bases lay in between. The germline V gene encodes CDR1 SNHLY and CDR2 FYNNEI. The CDR3 sequence: CASSGSAGAKEKLFF. As DNA, the CDR3 is TGTGCCAGCAGTGGGTCTGCAGGGGCGAAGGAAAAACTGTTTTTT.

The V call is TRBV4-2, the J call TRBJ2-2, with 11 bases identical to TRBD2. CDR3 length: 18 amino acids. Germline values: CDR1 LGHNA, CDR2 YNFKEQ. Trimming cost V 1 base and J 0 bases; bases outside gene matches: 4. CDR3 in amino acids: CASSQALSGRANTGELFF. CDR3 in DNA: TGTGCCAGCAGCCAAGCGCTTAGCGGGAGGGCGAACACCGGGGAGCTGTTTTTT.

This chain links TRBV2 with TRBJ2-1, with no clear D. V was clipped by 0 bases and J by 6 bases, with 6 bases between them. Looked up from germline, CDR1 is SNHLY and CDR2 is FYNNEI. This CDR3 contains 13 residues. The CDR3 DNA follows: TGTGCCAGCAGTGAAGCGCAGGTCAATGAGCAGTTCTTC. Its protein product is CASSEAQVNEQFF.

The CDR3 region has the DNA TGTGCCAGCAGCTTAACAGGGGTGGCCTATAGCAATCAGCCCCAGCATTTT. Its translation: CASSLTGVAYSNQPQHF. The V call is TRBV7-2, the J call TRBJ1-5, with 7 bases that match TRBD1. V lost 2 bases, J lost 0 bases, and 7 bases stayed unmatched. Germline CDR1 SGHTA, CDR2 FQGNSA. The CDR3 totals 17 residues.

Concerning this clone itself: Other DNA sequences in this specimen translate into the identical CDR3. The chain recombines TRBV3-1 (or the pseudogene TRBV3-2) with TRBJ2-5; 8 positions agree with TRBD2. V dropped 3 bases and J dropped 5; count of bases not matched to a gene: 2. CDR3 size: 13 residues. Germline V gene sequence: CDR1 LGHDT, CDR2 YNNKEL (reference sequence). The CDR3 reads CASSQGLGETQYF. The CDR3 DNA sequence: TGTGCCAGCAGCCAGGGACTAGGGGAGACCCAGTACTTC.

This chain connects TRBV19 to TRBJ1-1; D is ambiguous. Germline CDR1 LNHDA, CDR2 SQIVND (reference sequence). The germline V and J ends were trimmed by 5 bases and 1 base, with 5 bases remaining between them. The CDR3 runs 12 residues. CDR3 coding DNA: TGTGCCAGTAGTGCGAGGAACACTGAAGCTTTCTTT. Encoded protein: CASSARNTEAFF. The full variable domain, with the rest looked up from reference TRBV19 and TRBJ1-1, is DGGITQSPKYLFRKEGQNVTLSCEQNLNHDAMYWYRQDPGQGLRLIYYSQIVNDFQKGDIAEGYSVSREKKESFPLTVTSAQKNPTAFYLCASSARNTEAFFGQGTRLTVV.

This clone appeared a single time. This sequence joins TRBV5-1 and TRBJ1-2; TRBD1 matches 7 bases. V gave up 0 bases and J gave up 4 bases; unmatched junction bases: 6. This CDR3 is 15 amino acids long. The germline V gene encodes CDR1 SGHRS and CDR2 YFSETQ. The CDR3 nucleotides are TGCGCCAGCAGCTTGGAAGTAGGGGGCCCCTATGGCTACACCTTC. This codes for CASSLEVGGPYGYTF.

The V and J genes are TRBV2 and TRBJ2-5, with 14 bases that match TRBD2. The CDR3 spans 15 residues. The ends lost 6 bases at V and 4 bases at J; junction bases unmatched: 4. The germline CDR1 and CDR2 sequences are SNHLY and FYNNEI. In DNA, the CDR3 is TGTGCCAGCAGCCCTGGGACTAGCGGGAGAGAGACCCAGTACTTC. Its translation: CASSPGTSGRETQYF.

This rearrangement joins TRBV3-1 (or the pseudogene TRBV3-2) to TRBJ2-5; 12 bases line up with TRBD2. V dropped 0 bases and J dropped 4; count of bases not matched to a gene: 3. Per the germline V gene, CDR1 is LGHDT and CDR2 is YNNKEL (reference sequence). The CDR3 contains 16 residues. The CDR3 loop is CASSQDLAGGGETQYF. The CDR3 DNA sequence: TGTGCCAGCAGCCAAGACCTAGCGGGAGGGGGAGAGACCCAGTACTTC.

In this sample, this clone turned up once. The chain employs TRBV6-5 and TRBJ2-7, with a weak D call TRBD2 (7 bases). Germline V gene lookup returns CDR1 MNHEY and CDR2 SVGAGI. V was pared by 7 bases and J by 5 bases, with 15 bases between. CDR3 length: 13 residues. In DNA, the CDR3 is TGTGCCAGCAAGGAGGGGGGGCCCGACGAGCAGTACTTC. This translates into CASKEGGPDEQYF.

This clone is a singleton in its sample. The V gene is TRBV7-8, the J gene TRBJ1-5; D might be TRBD1 (5 bases). V lost 5 bases to trimming and J lost 5 bases, with 13 bases between them. CDR3 length: 14 residues. Germline V gives CDR1 SGHVS, CDR2 FQNEAQ. CDR3 region: CASSPGDSYQPQHF. DNA of the CDR3: TGTGCCAGCAGCCCTGGCGACAGTTATCAGCCCCAGCATTTT.

The chain employs TRBV5-1 and TRBJ2-7, with 7 positions matching TRBD1. This CDR3 is 16 amino acids long. Germline trimming cut 0 bases from V and 0 bases from J; bases unmatched to any gene: 6. From germline, CDR1 is SGHRS and CDR2 YFSETQ. CDR3 sequence: CASSLVQGQDSYEQYF. The DNA of the CDR3 is TGCGCCAGCAGCTTGGTACAGGGGCAGGACTCCTACGAGCAGTACTTC.